The following is a TCR beta chain sequence with its context. Its antigen is still unknown. Researchers made TCR beta libraries by using iRepertoire HTBI primers and running Arm-PCR on CDR3 regions. MiXCR was run by TCRdb on the multiplex PCR reads, yielding one entry per CDR3 protein. The sample holds some 300,000 distinct CDR3 sequences; 22% are singletons and the top ten take around three fifths. The data belong to a study of regulatory T cells in long-lasting Graves disease. Study details: By definition, persistent Graves' disease involved antithyroid drugs for over 5 years alongside positive TSH receptor antibodies.

The time point: persistent/refractory GD, antithyroid drugs over 5 years with positive TRAb. RNA isolated from PBMCs was used to make the TCR library. V was clipped by 7 bases and J by 5 bases; unmatched bases: 13. The CDR3 contains 17 residues. Germline V gene data show CDR1 as MNHNS and CDR2 as SASEGT. Study observations and caveats: Compared with new cases, persistent Graves' patients showed reduced TCR diversity.

This chain joins TRBV6-1 and TRBJ2-1; 11 bases fit TRBD2. The source was peripheral blood mononuclear cells (PBMCs), collected when the disease was refractory, from a patient treated with antithyroid drugs. The receptor's source is a female donor with Graves disease. CDR3 amino acids: CASTRSRGLAENNEQFF. The CDR3 nucleotides are TGTGCCAGCACCCGAAGCCGGGGACTAGCGGAGAACAATGAGCAGTTCTTC.